This T cell receptor beta chain was retrieved from a study of long-term antiretroviral therapy in people with HIV. Prior to DNA extraction, the samples held about 1-11 million cryopreserved PBMC. Study-wide results and limits: HIV repertoires had narrower CDR3 length ranges than controls. Clones showing expansion before ART dominated the repertoire at all time points. Older ART regimens may have been in use when blood was drawn between about 2004 and 2018.

Assay version v3.0 of immunoSEQ was used, and it was run at survey level. Sequenced by immunoSEQ multiplex PCR; TCRdb stores in-frame clones only, minus some. The sample has some 35,000 clones, approximately 95% seen once; the top ten hold over 3.5%. In regard to this clone: Its target is not known.

The material sequenced was unsorted PBMCs, taken 5 to 5.5 years after starting antiretroviral therapy. The clonotype originates from a woman aged 45 to 65 with HIV.

The CDR3 sequence is CASSLGTRKQGFKADTQYF. The CDR3 nucleotides are TGTGCCAGCAGCTTAGGTACCAGAAAACAGGGATTTAAGGCAGATACGCAGTATTTT. This chain joins TRBV11-1 and TRBJ2-3; D is possibly TRBD1 (6 bases). CDR1 SGHAT and CDR2 FQDESV come from the germline V gene (reference sequence). Trimming shortened V by 1 base and J by 4 bases, and 24 bases separated the two germline ends. The CDR3 length is 19 residues. Variable domain in full (rest from reference TRBV11-1 and TRBJ2-3): EAEVAQSPRYKITEKSQAVAFWCDPISGHATLYWYRQILGQGPELLVQFQDESVVDDSQLPKDRFSAERLKGVDSTLKIQPAELGDSAMYLCASSLGTRKQGFKADTQYFGPGTRLTVL.